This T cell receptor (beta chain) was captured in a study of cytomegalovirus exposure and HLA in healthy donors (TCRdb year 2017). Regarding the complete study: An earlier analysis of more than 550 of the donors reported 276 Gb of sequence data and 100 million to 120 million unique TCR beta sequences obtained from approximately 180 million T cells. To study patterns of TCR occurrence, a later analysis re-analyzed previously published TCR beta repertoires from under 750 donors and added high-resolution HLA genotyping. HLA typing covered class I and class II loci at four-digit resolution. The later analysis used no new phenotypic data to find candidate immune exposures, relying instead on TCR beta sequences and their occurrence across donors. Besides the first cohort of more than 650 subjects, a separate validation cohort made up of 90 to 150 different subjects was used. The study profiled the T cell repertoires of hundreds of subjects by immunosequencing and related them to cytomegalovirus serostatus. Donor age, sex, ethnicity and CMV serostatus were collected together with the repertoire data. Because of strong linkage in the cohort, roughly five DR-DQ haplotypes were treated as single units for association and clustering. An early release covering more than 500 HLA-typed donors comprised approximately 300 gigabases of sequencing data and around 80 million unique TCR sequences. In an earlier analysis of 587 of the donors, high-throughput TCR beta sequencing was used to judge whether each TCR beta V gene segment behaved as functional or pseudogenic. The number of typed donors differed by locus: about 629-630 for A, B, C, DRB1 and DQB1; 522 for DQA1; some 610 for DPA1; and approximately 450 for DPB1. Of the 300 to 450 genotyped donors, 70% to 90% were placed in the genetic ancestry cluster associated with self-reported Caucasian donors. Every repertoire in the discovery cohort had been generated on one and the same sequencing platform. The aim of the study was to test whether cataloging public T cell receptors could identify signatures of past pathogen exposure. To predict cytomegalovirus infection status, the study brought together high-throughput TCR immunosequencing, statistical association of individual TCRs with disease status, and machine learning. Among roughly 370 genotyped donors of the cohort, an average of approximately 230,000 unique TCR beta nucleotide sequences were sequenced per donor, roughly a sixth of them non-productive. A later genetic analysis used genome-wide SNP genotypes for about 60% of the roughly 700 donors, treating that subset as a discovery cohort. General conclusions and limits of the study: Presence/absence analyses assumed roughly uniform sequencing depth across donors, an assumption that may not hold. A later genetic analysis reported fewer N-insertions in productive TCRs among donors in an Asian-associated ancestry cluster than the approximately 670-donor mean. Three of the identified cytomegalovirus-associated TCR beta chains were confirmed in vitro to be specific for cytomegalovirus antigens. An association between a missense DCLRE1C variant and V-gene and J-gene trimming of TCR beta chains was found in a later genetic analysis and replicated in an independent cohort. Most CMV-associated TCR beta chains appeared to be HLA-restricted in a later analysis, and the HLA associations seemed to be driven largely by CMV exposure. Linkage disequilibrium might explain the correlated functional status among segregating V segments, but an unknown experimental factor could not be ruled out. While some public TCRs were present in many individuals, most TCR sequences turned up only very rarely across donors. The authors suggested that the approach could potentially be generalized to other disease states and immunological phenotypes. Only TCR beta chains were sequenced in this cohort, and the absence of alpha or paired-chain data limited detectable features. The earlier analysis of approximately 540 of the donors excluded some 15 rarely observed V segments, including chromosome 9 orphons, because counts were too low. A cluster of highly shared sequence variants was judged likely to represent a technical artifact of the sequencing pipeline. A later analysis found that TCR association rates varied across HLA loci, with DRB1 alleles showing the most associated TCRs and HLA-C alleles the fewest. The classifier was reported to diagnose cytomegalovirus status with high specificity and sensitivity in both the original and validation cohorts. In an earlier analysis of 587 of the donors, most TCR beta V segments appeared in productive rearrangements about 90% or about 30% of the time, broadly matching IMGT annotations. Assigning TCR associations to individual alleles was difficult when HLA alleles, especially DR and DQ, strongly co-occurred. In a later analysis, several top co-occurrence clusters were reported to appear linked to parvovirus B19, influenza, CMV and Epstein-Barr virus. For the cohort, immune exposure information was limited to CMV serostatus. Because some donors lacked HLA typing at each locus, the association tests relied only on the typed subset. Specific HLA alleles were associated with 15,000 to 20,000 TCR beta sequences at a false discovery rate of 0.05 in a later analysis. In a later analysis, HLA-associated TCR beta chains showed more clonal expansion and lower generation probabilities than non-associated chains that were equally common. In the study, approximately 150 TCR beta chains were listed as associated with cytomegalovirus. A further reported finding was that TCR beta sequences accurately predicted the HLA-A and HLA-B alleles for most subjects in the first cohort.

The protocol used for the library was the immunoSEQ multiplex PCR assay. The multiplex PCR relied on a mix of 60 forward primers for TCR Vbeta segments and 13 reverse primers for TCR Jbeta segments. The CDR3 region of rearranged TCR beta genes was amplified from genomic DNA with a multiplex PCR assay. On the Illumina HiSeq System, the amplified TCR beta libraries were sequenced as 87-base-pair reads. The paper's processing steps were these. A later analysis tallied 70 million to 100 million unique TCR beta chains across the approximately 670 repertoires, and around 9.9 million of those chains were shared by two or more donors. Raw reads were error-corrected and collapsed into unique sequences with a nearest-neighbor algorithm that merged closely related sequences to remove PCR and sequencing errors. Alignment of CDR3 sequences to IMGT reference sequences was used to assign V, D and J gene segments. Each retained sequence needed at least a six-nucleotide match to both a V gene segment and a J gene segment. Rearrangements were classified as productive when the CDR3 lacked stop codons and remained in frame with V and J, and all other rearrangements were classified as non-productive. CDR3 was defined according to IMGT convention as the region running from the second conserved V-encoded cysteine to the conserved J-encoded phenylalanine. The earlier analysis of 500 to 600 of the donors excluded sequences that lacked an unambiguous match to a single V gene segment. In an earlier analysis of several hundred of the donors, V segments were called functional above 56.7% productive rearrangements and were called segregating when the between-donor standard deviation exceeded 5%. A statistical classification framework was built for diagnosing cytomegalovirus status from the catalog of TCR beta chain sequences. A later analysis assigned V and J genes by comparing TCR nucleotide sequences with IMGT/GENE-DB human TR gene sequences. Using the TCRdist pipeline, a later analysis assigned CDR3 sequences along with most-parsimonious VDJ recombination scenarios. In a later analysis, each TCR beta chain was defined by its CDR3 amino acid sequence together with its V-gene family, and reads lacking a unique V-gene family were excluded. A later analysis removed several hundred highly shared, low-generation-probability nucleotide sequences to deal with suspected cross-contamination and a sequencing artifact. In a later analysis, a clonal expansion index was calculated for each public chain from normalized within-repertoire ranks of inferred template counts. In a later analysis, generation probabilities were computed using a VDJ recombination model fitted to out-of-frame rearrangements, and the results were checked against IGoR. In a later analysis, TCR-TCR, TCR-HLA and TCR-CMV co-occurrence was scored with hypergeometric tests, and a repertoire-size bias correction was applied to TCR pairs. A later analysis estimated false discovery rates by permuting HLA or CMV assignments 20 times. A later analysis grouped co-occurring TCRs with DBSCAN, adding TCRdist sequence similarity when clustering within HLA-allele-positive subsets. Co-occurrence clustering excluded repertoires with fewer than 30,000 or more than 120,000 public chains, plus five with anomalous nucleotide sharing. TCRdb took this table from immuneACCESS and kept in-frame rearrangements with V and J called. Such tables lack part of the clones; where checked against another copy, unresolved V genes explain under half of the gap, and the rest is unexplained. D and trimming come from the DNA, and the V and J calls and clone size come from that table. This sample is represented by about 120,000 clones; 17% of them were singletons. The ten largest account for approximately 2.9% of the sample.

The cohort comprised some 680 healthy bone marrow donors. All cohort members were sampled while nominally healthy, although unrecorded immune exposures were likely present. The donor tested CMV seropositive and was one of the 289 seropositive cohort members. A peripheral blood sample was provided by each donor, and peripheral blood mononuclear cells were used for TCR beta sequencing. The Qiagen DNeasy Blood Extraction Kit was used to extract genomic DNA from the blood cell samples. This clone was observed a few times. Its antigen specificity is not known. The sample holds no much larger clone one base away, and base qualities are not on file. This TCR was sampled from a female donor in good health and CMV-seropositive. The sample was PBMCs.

The CDR3 reads as follows: CAWSWGAEAFF. DNA sequence: TGTGCCTGGAGCTGGGGGGCTGAAGCTTTCTTT. This chain joins TRBV30 to TRBJ1-1; TRBD1 is a weak D gene call, 5 bases matching. The germline V gene (reference sequence) specifies GTSNPN as CDR1 and SVGIG as CDR2. The trim is 3 bases for V and 6 bases for J, with a gap of 8 bases between the germline ends. From its cysteine to its phenylalanine, the CDR3 spans 11 amino acids. The sequence is cut down to CDR3 DNA, 33 bases in frame from base 1.